One and the same sample provided the 20 T cell receptor beta chains below, sequenced in a study of blood T cells in healthy people across ages. Through a sample-barcoded 5' primer and a J-beta primer mix, a second PCR was run for roughly 7 to 12 cycles. TCRdb called the 5' RACE reads again in MiXCR, with one record for every CDR3 protein. Of 600,000 or so distinct CDR3 sequences listed, roughly 43% are singletons. The source material was blood. The receptors come from an older man in good health.

A word on this clonotype: A much more abundant neighbour one base away suggests this may be a read error. This chain joins TRBV29-1 and TRBJ2-7, with 7 bases aligning to TRBD2. The germline gives CDR1 SQVTM, CDR2 ANQGSEA. The CDR3 runs 12 residues. The CDR3 protein is CRVGGGGYEQYF. The CDR3 DNA reads as TGCCGCGTTGGCGGGGGAGGCTACGAGCAGTACTTC.

The chain uses TRBV7-2 and TRBJ2-7, with D possibly matching TRBD2 (5 bases). The length of the CDR3 is 14 residues. CDR1 and CDR2 (germline): SGHTA, FQGNSA. The V end lost 5 bases, the J end lost 5 bases, and 16 bases lay between the germline ends. The CDR3 DNA follows: TGTGCCAGCAGCCCGAGTGTGGGGAGCGACGAGCAGTACTTC. Protein: CASSPSVGSDEQYF.

This clonotype was observed a handful of times. The rearrangement uses TRBV7-2 and TRBJ1-1, with D hard to call. This CDR3 region has 16 residues. Germline lookup yields CDR1 SGHTA and CDR2 FQGNSA. V lost 5 bases to trimming and J lost 0 bases, with 16 bases between them. CDR3 protein: CASSRREGPMNTEAFF. In DNA form, the CDR3 reads TGTGCCAGCAGCCGTCGAGAGGGCCCAATGAACACTGAAGCTTTCTTT.

The V gene is TRBV4-1, the J gene TRBJ2-5; no firm D call. The CDR3 consists of 15 residues. Trimming stripped 2 bases from V and 1 base from J, with 11 bases between. Germline CDR1 is MGHRA and CDR2 is YSYEKL. The CDR3 spells CASSQQTRTQETQYF. The CDR3 DNA follows: TGCGCCAGCAGCCAACAGACAAGGACCCAAGAGACCCAGTACTTC.

This clonotype was seen at least ten times. V usage is TRBV6-6 and J usage is TRBJ1-1; D gene uncertain. Germline CDR1 is MNHNY and CDR2 is SVGAGI (reference sequence). V was trimmed by 2 bases and J by 6 bases, leaving 10 bases between them. The CDR3 spans 13 residues. This CDR3 reads CASSYAQRPEAFF. The DNA of the CDR3 is TGTGCCAGCAGTTACGCCCAGCGCCCTGAAGCTTTCTTT.

The rearrangement joins TRBV5-1 to TRBJ2-3; no clear D. Germline CDR1 is SGHRS and CDR2 is YFSETQ. Between the trimmed V and J ends, which lost 4 bases and 2 bases, there was a span of 11 bases. The CDR3 sequence is 14 residues long. The CDR3 here is CASSVNDITDTQYF. The CDR3 DNA reads as TGCGCCAGCAGCGTGAACGACATCACAGATACGCAGTATTTT.

CDR3 in amino acids: CASSEFSGRAVDGVGETQYF. CDR3 DNA: TGCGCCAGCAGTGAATTCAGCGGGAGGGCCGTCGACGGGGTTGGAGAGACCCAGTACTTC. This chain links TRBV10-2 with TRBJ2-4, with 10 bases matching TRBD2. The DNA end favors TRBJ2-5, so the J call may be wrong. The CDR3 is 20 residues long. Germline CDR1 WSHSY, CDR2 SAAADI.

This clonotype was picked up a small number of times. CDR3 sequence (DNA): TGCAGTGCTAGTGTTGGGGTTGGGCAGTTCTTC. As protein: CSASVGVGQFF. V and J are TRBV20-1 and TRBJ2-1; D is unclear. V was cut by 3 bases and J by 12 bases, with 12 bases left in between. Looked up from germline, CDR1 is DFQATT and CDR2 is SNEGSKA (reference sequence). The CDR3 spans 11 residues.

This clonotype was observed a handful of times. The rearrangement links TRBV29-1 to TRBJ2-4; D could derive from TRBD1 or TRBD2 (5 bases each). Germline V gene sequence: CDR1 SQVTM, CDR2 ANQGSEA. V dropped 4 bases and J dropped 4 bases, with 8 bases sitting between them. The CDR3 is 12 residues long. The CDR3 here is CSVGGRKNIQYF. The CDR3 DNA reads TGCAGCGTTGGGGGACGGAAAAACATTCAGTACTTC.

The V gene is TRBV29-1, the J gene TRBJ2-7; TRBD1 matches at 12 bases. The better agreement between TRBJ2-5 and the DNA end casts doubt on the J call. This CDR3 region has 18 residues. From germline, CDR1 is SQVTM and CDR2 ANQGSEA. In DNA form, the CDR3 reads TGCAGCGTCGGACCCCGGGACAGGGGGCGCAAAGGACGAGAGACCCAGTACTTC. This translates into CSVGPRDRGRKGRETQYF.

The V call is TRBV4-3, the J call TRBJ2-3; D is uncertain. There are 13 residues in the CDR3. From germline, CDR1 is LGHNA and CDR2 YSLEER. V lost 0 bases and J 7 bases, leaving 8 bases between the germline ends. This chain's CDR3 is CASSQDGLHTQYF. DNA for the CDR3: TGCGCCAGCAGCCAAGATGGCCTTCATACGCAGTATTTT.

This clonotype appeared many times. The genes are TRBV6-5 and TRBJ1-2, with D maybe TRBD1 (6 bases). Germline CDR1 is MNHEY and CDR2 is SVGAGI. The CDR3 consists of 15 residues. V was pared by 5 bases and J by 4 bases, with 17 bases between. CDR3 residues: CASSLFPDRTYGYTF. DNA for the CDR3: TGTGCCAGCAGTCTCTTCCCGGACAGAACCTATGGCTACACCTTC.

The rearrangement uses TRBV5-1 and TRBJ2-1; 12 bases fit TRBD2. Per the germline V gene, CDR1 is SGHRS and CDR2 is YFSETQ. V shed 1 base, J shed 9 bases, and the junction held 5 bases outside the gene matches. The CDR3 covers 15 residues. DNA of the CDR3: TGCGCCAGCAGCTTGACTAGCGGGGGGACGGGTGAGCAGTTCTTC. Residues: CASSLTSGGTGEQFF.

The chain uses TRBV7-2 and TRBJ1-2, with 7 bases lining up with TRBD1. Germline CDR1 reads SGHTA; CDR2 reads FQGNSA. The CDR3 runs 17 residues. Losses at the gene ends were 4 bases for V and 4 bases for J; bases not matched to a gene: 15. The CDR3 DNA is TGTGCCAGCAGCTCCCGCGTCGGACAGGACCGCTTCTATGGCTACACCTTC. As protein: CASSSRVGQDRFYGYTF.

About this clonotype: A read error may be the cause here, since a much bigger clone is one base away. This chain links TRBV6-6 with TRBJ2-5, with D possibly being TRBD1 or TRBD2 (5 bases each). The CDR3 consists of 15 residues. Germline assignment: CDR1 MNHNY and CDR2 SVGAGI (reference sequence). V was clipped by 0 bases and J by 11 bases, with 19 bases between them. This CDR3 reads CASSYSGQGDNEQYF. CDR3 nucleotide sequence: TGTGCCAGCAGTTACTCGGGGCAGGGAGACAATGAGCAGTACTTC.

The chain recombines TRBV9 with TRBJ2-2; 12 bases are a match to TRBD2. This CDR3 region has 16 residues. Germline assignment: CDR1 SGDLS and CDR2 YYNGEE. Trimming removed 2 bases from V and 5 bases from J; junction bases left unmatched: 4. Here the CDR3 DNA reads TGTGCCAGCAGCGTTCTAGCGGGAGGGCCGACCGGGGAGCTGTTTTTT. Its protein is CASSVLAGGPTGELFF.

The chain employs TRBV7-6 and TRBJ2-7, with a tentative D call TRBD1 (6 bases). There are 13 residues in the CDR3. The germline gives CDR1 SGHVS, CDR2 FNYEAQ. The V and J ends lost 5 bases and 7 bases respectively, with 15 bases between them. The CDR3 coding sequence is TGTGCCAGCAGCCTTACGGACAGCCATGAGCAGTACTTC. It translates to CASSLTDSHEQYF.

This clonotype showed up many times. This rearrangement joins TRBV6-5 to TRBJ1-5, with D maybe TRBD1 (5 bases). V was cut by 6 bases and J by 1 base, with 10 bases left in between. Germline values: CDR1 MNHEY, CDR2 SVGAGI. CDR3 length: 14 residues. The CDR3, as DNA: TGTGCCAGCAGCTCCCGGGACAGCAATCAGCCCCAGCATTTT. It codes for CASSSRDSNQPQHF.

The rearrangement links TRBV28 to TRBJ1-4; tentatively, D is TRBD1 (6 bases). Germline V gives CDR1 MDHEN, CDR2 SYDVKM. V dropped 2 bases and J dropped 5 bases, with 9 bases sitting between them. The length of the CDR3 is 14 residues. DNA of the CDR3: TGTGCCAGCAGTTTAACAGGGAGGAATGAAAAACTGTTTTTT. It is translated as CASSLTGRNEKLFF.

In its sample, this clonotype was seen once. The rearrangement links TRBV10-3 to TRBJ1-3; possibly TRBD1 for D (5 bases). The CDR3 is made up of 17 amino acids. Germline loops: CDR1 ENHRY, CDR2 SYGVKD. Trimming stripped 0 bases from V and 0 bases from J, with 12 bases between. CDR3 region: CAISESLGDYSGNTIYF. Written as DNA, the CDR3 is TGTGCCATCAGTGAGTCCCTCGGGGACTACTCTGGAAACACCATATATTTT.